Listed below are T cell receptor beta chains from one sample, sequenced in a study of shared clonotypes between healthy human individuals. Here immunoSEQ multiplex PCR was the method, and the copy in TCRdb shows in-frame clones only, minus some. Of approximately 1,000,000 clones listed, 60% to 85% were seen once; the top ten hold about 0.94%. Sequencing used memory CD4+ T cells from PBMCs. The receptors were sampled from a man aged 18 to 29 in good health. Some clones in this sample may be carry-over from other donors' samples. CDR3s include the opening cysteine and the closing phenylalanine or tryptophan. D genes are given only for firm matches. Expanded clones get a size class; other rows say once, few or many, or leave the size out.

clone size	J gene	V gene	D gene	CDR3 protein	CDR3 DNA
-	TRBJ1-4	TRBV28	TRBD1	CASSPGTGFEKLFF	TGTGCCAGCAGTCCCGGGACAGGGTTCGAAAAACTGTTTTTT
-	TRBJ2-2	TRBV27	-	CASSTNWGAGELFF	TGTGCCAGCAGTACTAACTGGGGGGCCGGGGAGCTGTTTTTT
-	TRBJ2-7	TRBV28	TRBD1	CASSTKGTGRYEQYF	TGTGCCAGCAGTACGAAAGGGACAGGGAGGTACGAGCAGTACTTC
-	TRBJ2-7	TRBV9	TRBD2	CASSVEGGYYEQYF	TGTGCCAGCAGCGTAGAGGGAGGGTACTACGAGCAGTACTTC
few	TRBJ1-5	TRBV6-5	-	CASSPTPAGRLPQHF	TGTGCCAGCAGTCCCACCCCCGCAGGAAGATTACCCCAGCATTTT
-	TRBJ2-7	TRBV5-1	-	CASRLSTGSSYEQYF	TGCGCCAGCAGACTCAGCACAGGCAGCTCCTACGAGCAGTACTTC
few	TRBJ2-1	TRBV6-5	-	CASSPYSANEQFF	TGTGCCAGCAGTCCCTACTCTGCCAATGAGCAGTTCTTC
-	TRBJ2-1	TRBV15	-	CATSQPQGSSSYNEQFF	TGTGCCACCAGCCAACCGCAGGGGTCGAGCTCCTACAATGAGCAGTTCTTC
-	TRBJ2-7	TRBV27	TRBD2	CASSQGTSGNGQYF	TGTGCCAGCAGCCAGGGGACTAGCGGGAACGGGCAGTACTTC
few	TRBJ1-2	TRBV18	TRBD1	CASSSGQEDGYTF	TGTGCCAGCTCATCCGGACAGGAAGATGGCTACACCTTC
few	TRBJ1-4	TRBV18	-	CASSPLGGTTEKLFF	TGTGCCAGCTCACCATTGGGTGGGACTACTGAAAAACTGTTTTTT
-	TRBJ2-5	TRBV7-3	-	CASSLSGQETQYF	TGTGCCAGCAGCTTAAGCGGACAAGAGACCCAGTACTTC
-	TRBJ2-7	TRBV6-1	TRBD1	CASSATGAGYEQYF	TGTGCCAGCAGTGCGACAGGGGCTGGGTACGAGCAGTACTTC
few	TRBJ1-2	TRBV6-6	-	CASSLISNYGYTF	TGTGCCAGCAGTTTGATCTCTAACTATGGCTACACCTTC
-	TRBJ2-1	TRBV2	-	CASRGYSYNEQFF	TGTGCCAGCAGGGGATACTCCTACAATGAGCAGTTCTTC
-	TRBJ1-4	TRBV7-8	-	CASSLRGRTLEKLFF	TGTGCCAGCAGCTTACGCGGCCGGACCCTCGAAAAACTGTTTTTT
-	TRBJ2-5	TRBV7-9	TRBD2	CASSLRSREAVQYF	TGTGCCAGCAGCTTAAGAAGCCGGGAGGCGGTCCAGTACTTC
-	TRBJ2-7	TRBV6-5	-	CASSSAPGPYYEQYF	TGTGCCAGCAGTTCCGCTCCCGGGCCCTACTACGAGCAGTACTTC
once	TRBJ1-2	TRBV15	TRBD1	CATSGGQGRASGYTF	TGTGCCACCAGCGGAGGACAGGGGAGGGCCTCCGGCTACACCTTC
-	TRBJ2-1	TRBV9	-	CASSVQASSYNEQFF	TGTGCCAGCAGCGTACAGGCTTCCTCCTACAATGAGCAGTTCTTC
few	TRBJ1-4	TRBV6-4	TRBD1	CASSEFRQGTNEKLFF	TGTGCCAGCAGTGAGTTCCGACAGGGAACTAATGAAAAACTGTTTTTT
many	TRBJ1-1	TRBV14	TRBD1	CASSRLGGRNTEAFF	TGTGCCAGCAGTCGCCTAGGGGGCCGCAACACTGAAGCTTTCTTT
few	TRBJ2-3	TRBV5-1	TRBD2	CASSLGLAGGPDTQYF	TGCGCCAGCAGCTTGGGACTAGCGGGAGGGCCGGATACGCAGTATTTT
few	TRBJ2-5	TRBV18	TRBD2	CASSRVAGGRQETQYF	TGTGCCAGCTCACGCGTAGCGGGAGGGCGTCAAGAGACCCAGTACTTC
-	TRBJ1-3	TRBV7-9	-	CASSRRGQITGNTIYF	TGTGCCAGCAGCCGGAGGGGCCAAATTACGGGAAACACCATATATTTT
-	TRBJ1-1	TRBV18	-	CASSPVWNTEAFF	TGTGCCAGCTCACCTGTTTGGAACACTGAAGCTTTCTTT
-	TRBJ1-2	TRBV5-1	-	CASSPTGTPFGYTF	TGCGCCAGCAGCCCGACCGGGACCCCGTTTGGCTACACCTTC
-	TRBJ2-7	TRBV4-1	TRBD1	CASSQKNHPGQGAYEQYF	TGCGCCAGCAGCCAGAAGAATCATCCGGGACAGGGGGCTTACGAGCAGTACTTC
few	TRBJ1-2	TRBV28	-	CASSLGDYGYTF	TGTGCCAGCAGTTTGGGCGACTATGGCTACACCTTC
many	TRBJ2-5	TRBV5-6	TRBD1	CASSSIRGGAETQYF	TGTGCCAGCAGCTCCATCCGAGGGGGCGCGGAGACCCAGTACTTC
-	TRBJ1-1	TRBV21-1	-	CASSARKRLPTDRNTEAFF	TGTGCCAGCAGCGCCCGAAAACGCCTCCCTACAGACAGGAACACTGAAGCTTTCTTT
-	TRBJ2-1	TRBV11-3	-	CASSLGLGNEQFF	TGTGCCAGCAGCCTTGGACTCGGGAATGAGCAGTTCTTC
-	TRBJ2-3	TRBV19	-	CASSIEGLSTQYF	TGTGCCAGTAGTATCGAGGGTCTATCGACGCAGTATTTT
-	TRBJ1-1	TRBV6-5	-	CASSYSWRNTEAFF	TGTGCCAGCAGTTACTCTTGGCGGAACACTGAAGCTTTCTTT
-	TRBJ2-5	TRBV7-2	TRBD2	CASSLMASGRAGRETQYF	TGTGCCAGCAGCTTAATGGCTAGCGGGAGGGCCGGGAGGGAGACCCAGTACTTC
-	TRBJ2-1	TRBV30	-	CAWSVSRTIPISYNEQFF	TGTGCCTGGAGTGTTTCCAGGACTATCCCCATCTCCTACAATGAGCAGTTCTTC
few	TRBJ2-2	TRBV7-3	TRBD1	CASSLTRGQGNTGELFF	TGTGCCAGCAGCTTAACGAGGGGACAGGGGAACACCGGGGAGCTGTTTTTT
-	TRBJ2-3	TRBV4-1	-	CASSPLDMSSSTDTQYF	TGCGCCAGCAGCCCATTGGACATGAGCTCGAGCACAGATACGCAGTATTTT
-	TRBJ2-1	TRBV7-3	-	CASSFSGASYNEQFF	TGTGCCAGCAGCTTTTCGGGCGCATCCTACAATGAGCAGTTCTTC
-	TRBJ2-7	TRBV19	-	CAIPGPEAEQYF	TGTGCTATACCCGGGCCTGAGGCCGAGCAGTACTTC
-	TRBJ2-3	TRBV5-4	TRBD2	CASRLAGGTDTQYF	TGTGCCAGCAGGCTAGCGGGAGGCACAGATACGCAGTATTTT
-	TRBJ2-5	TRBV7-9	-	CASSSSAQRSQYF	TGTGCCAGCAGCTCCAGTGCTCAGCGTTCCCAGTACTTC
once	TRBJ1-1	TRBV2	-	CASSEEGGGTEAFF	TGTGCCAGCAGTGAAGAGGGGGGAGGTACTGAAGCTTTCTTT
once	TRBJ2-3	TRBV5-1	-	CASRFGSTDTQYF	TGCGCCAGCAGGTTTGGCAGCACAGATACGCAGTATTTT
-	TRBJ1-2	TRBV5-1	-	CASSLLTSNYGYTF	TGCGCCAGCAGCCTGCTCACCAGTAACTATGGCTACACCTTC
-	TRBJ2-7	TRBV19	-	CASDNGRATQYF	TGTGCCAGTGATAATGGTCGGGCCACTCAGTACTTC
few	TRBJ1-1	TRBV4-1	TRBD1	CASSRQGNTEAFF	TGCGCCAGCAGCCGACAGGGAAATACTGAAGCTTTCTTT
-	TRBJ1-4	TRBV30	TRBD1	CAWSVQSGGTNEKLFF	TGTGCCTGGAGTGTACAATCAGGGGGAACTAATGAAAAACTGTTTTTT